The 30 T cell receptor beta chains in this list originate from one sample, sequenced in a study of blood T cell repertoires in COVID-19. Generated by immunoSEQ multiplex PCR, the TCRdb table keeps only in-frame clones and is missing some. The sample lists under 450,000 clones; about 89% were seen once. Sequenced sample: peripheral blood. All receptors derive from a woman between 40 and 50 years old with COVID-19, enrolled during active disease.

The sample holds a few counts of this clone. This sequence joins TRBV19 and TRBJ1-1; possible D gene TRBD1, 5 bases. The CDR3 consists of 16 residues. Trimming took 5 bases from V and 0 from J, leaving 16 bases between them. Germline CDR1 and CDR2: LNHDA and SQIVND (reference sequence). The DNA for the CDR3 is TGTGCCAGTAGTGCAGGACACCTGGTCCTGAACACTGAAGCTTTCTTT. Residues: CASSAGHLVLNTEAFF.

J is TRBJ2-7 and V is TRBV4-2; the D is unclear. The CDR3 runs to 12 residues. Deletions cut 0 bases from V and 5 bases from J, with 5 bases between. The germline V gene has CDR1 LGHNA and CDR2 YNFKEQ. The CDR3 sequence: CASSQDRNEQYF. The CDR3 region has the DNA TGTGCCAGCAGCCAAGATCGTAACGAGCAGTACTTC.

The chain recombines TRBV5-4 with TRBJ2-3; tentatively, D is TRBD1 (6 bases). The length of the CDR3 is 16 residues. V was trimmed by 3 bases and J by 1 base, leaving 15 bases between them. Germline assignment: CDR1 SGHNT and CDR2 YYREEE (reference sequence). CDR3 nucleotide sequence: TGTGCCAGCAGCTCTGGGACACGGGGAGGCACAGATACGCAGTATTTT. It encodes CASSSGTRGGTDTQYF.

The chain couples TRBV6-2 or TRBV6-3 to TRBJ1-2, with D hard to call. Germline V CDR1 and CDR2: MNHEY, SVGEGT. The length of the CDR3 is 17 residues. Trimming shortened V by 6 bases and J by 3 bases, and 23 bases separated the two germline ends. The CDR3 bases are TGTGCCAGCAGCCACACCCCGTGGGCCGAGGGTTACTATGGCTACACCTTC. As protein: CASSHTPWAEGYYGYTF.

The V and J genes are TRBV5-1 and TRBJ1-1; no reliable D call. This CDR3 contains 17 residues. Germline CDR1 and CDR2: SGHRS and YFSETQ. Trimming stripped 5 bases from V and 3 bases from J, with 23 bases between. The CDR3 sequence is CASSYPRSERKDTEAFF. The CDR3 DNA reads as TGCGCCAGCAGTTACCCCAGAAGTGAGAGGAAAGACACTGAAGCTTTCTTT.

The CDR3 coding sequence is TGTGCCAGCAGGGGGGGGGCGTTAAGGAACGAGCAGTACTTC. This gives the protein CASRGGALRNEQYF. The V call is TRBV28, the J call TRBJ2-7, with D possibly being TRBD2 (7 bases). Trimming removed 6 bases at V and 5 bases at J, with 17 bases between. Germline V gives CDR1 MDHEN, CDR2 SYDVKM. The CDR3 spans 14 residues.

The chain carries TRBV5-4 and TRBJ1-5, with a tentative D call TRBD1 (6 bases). This CDR3 contains 14 residues. Germline CDR1 and CDR2: SGHNT and YYREEE (reference sequence). The V gene lost 5 bases and the J gene lost 6 bases, with 15 bases spanning the gap. CDR3 sequence reads: CASSLSGAGQPQHF. CDR3 nucleotides: TGTGCCAGCAGTCTCTCAGGGGCGGGTCAGCCCCAGCATTTT.

The chain carries TRBV3-1 (or the pseudogene TRBV3-2) and TRBJ1-2, with D unclear. The CDR3 has 14 residues. V shed 4 bases and J shed 2 bases, with 11 bases lying between them. Germline V gives CDR1 LGHDT, CDR2 YNNKEL (reference sequence). Here the CDR3 reads CASSLGWRNYGYTF. CDR3 nucleotide sequence: TGTGCCAGCAGCCTCGGTTGGCGGAACTATGGCTACACCTTC.

This rearrangement joins TRBV5-1 to TRBJ1-2, with D possibly matching TRBD1 (6 bases). Deletions cut 4 bases from V and 6 bases from J, with 13 bases between. There are 13 residues in the CDR3. From germline, CDR1 is SGHRS and CDR2 YFSETQ. CDR3: CASSRGGVDGYTF. The CDR3 DNA is TGCGCCAGCAGCCGAGGGGGGGTAGATGGCTACACCTTC.

Of note for this clone: At the DNA level, this CDR3 is encoded by other sequences in the same sample as well. This chain connects TRBV7-2 to TRBJ1-2; 8 bases line up with TRBD1. The length of the CDR3 is 14 residues. Germline values: CDR1 SGHTA, CDR2 FQGNSA. With 4 bases clipped from V and 2 bases from J, the junction kept 3 bases outside the gene matches. CDR3 sequence (DNA): TGTGCCAGCAGCTCCGACAGGGGCAACTATGGCTACACCTTC. It is translated as CASSSDRGNYGYTF. Filled out from reference TRBV7-2 and TRBJ1-2, the complete variable domain reads GAGVSQSPSNKVTEKGKDVELRCDPISGHTALYWYRQSLGQGLEFLIYFQGNSAPDKSGLPSDRFSAERTGGSVSTLTIQRTQQEDSAVYLCASSSDRGNYGYTFGSGTRLTVV.

The gene calls are TRBV5-1 and TRBJ1-2; TRBD1 aligns across 11 bases. The germline V gene has CDR1 SGHRS and CDR2 YFSETQ. Trimming at V came to 4 bases and at J to 4 bases, leaving 3 bases not matched to a gene. This CDR3 comprises 14 residues. CDR3 DNA sequence: TGCGCCAGCAGCATTGGACAGGGGGCCTATGGCTACACCTTC. It yields the protein CASSIGQGAYGYTF.

The chain links TRBV7-9 to TRBJ1-2; unclear D gene. The CDR3 length is 15 residues. Trimming removed 2 bases from V and 4 bases from J, with 14 bases in between. Per germline, CDR1 SEHNR and CDR2 FQNEAQ (reference sequence). CDR3 residues: CASSLIEDPSYGYTF. CDR3 DNA: TGTGCCAGCAGCTTAATCGAGGATCCTTCCTATGGCTACACCTTC.

This clone was observed a handful of times. This rearrangement joins TRBV7-9 to TRBJ1-4; maybe TRBD1 (5 bases). CDR1 is SEHNR, CDR2 FQNEAQ, per germline (reference sequence). V lost 1 base and J lost 1, with 7 bases in between. The CDR3 contains 15 residues. CDR3 region: CASSLEGLTNEKLFF. As DNA, the CDR3 is TGTGCCAGCAGCTTAGAGGGGCTAACTAATGAAAAACTGTTTTTT.

V usage is TRBV27 and J usage is TRBJ2-6, with a tentative D call TRBD2 (6 bases). Trimming removed 0 bases from V and 1 base from J, with 10 bases in between. CDR1 MNHEY and CDR2 SMNVEV come from the germline V gene (reference sequence). This CDR3 is built from 17 residues. The CDR3 loop reads CASSLSPGGSGANVLTF. CDR3 bases: TGTGCCAGCAGTTTATCCCCCGGGGGTTCTGGGGCCAACGTCCTGACTTTC.

V usage is TRBV25-1 and J usage is TRBJ1-2; tentatively, D is TRBD1 (5 bases). Germline V gene data show CDR1 as MGHDK and CDR2 as SYGVNS. This CDR3 has 14 amino acids. The V and J ends lost 1 base and 5 bases respectively, with 11 bases between them. The CDR3 sequence: CASSESGRDYGYTF. CDR3 bases: TGTGCCAGCAGTGAATCGGGCAGGGATTATGGCTACACCTTC.

This chain joins TRBV9 and TRBJ2-1; TRBD2 agrees at 7 bases. The CDR3 extends over 17 amino acids. CDR1 SGDLS and CDR2 YYNGEE come from the germline V gene. The junction had 9 bases not matched to a gene; V was cut back by 0 bases and J by 3 bases. The CDR3 region is CASSVARGGENYNEQFF. CDR3 nucleotides: TGTGCCAGCAGCGTAGCGCGTGGGGGGGAAAACTACAATGAGCAGTTCTTC.

For the CDR3, the DNA is TGCGCCAGCAGCTCCTCCGCCGTGAGCGTCTATGGCTACACCTTC. Protein: CASSSSAVSVYGYTF. The rearrangement uses TRBV5-1 and TRBJ1-2; no clear D gene. Trimming took off 3 bases at V and 4 bases at J, with 16 bases between the two ends. Germline V gives CDR1 SGHRS, CDR2 YFSETQ. CDR3 length equals 15 residues.

The chain recombines TRBV3-1 (or the pseudogene TRBV3-2) with TRBJ1-6, with D possibly TRBD1 on 6 matching bases. This CDR3 contains 14 residues. V lost 2 bases, J lost 10 bases, and 12 bases lay in between. Germline V gene data show CDR1 as LGHDT and CDR2 as YNNKEL (reference sequence). The CDR3 sequence: CASSQRDTRSPLHF. The CDR3 DNA is TGTGCCAGCAGCCAACGGGACACTAGATCACCCCTCCACTTT.

The CDR3 region has the DNA TGTGCCATCAGTGAGTCTGGAGGGTCTCCTGGCTACACCTTC. Translating gives CAISESGGSPGYTF. The J gene is TRBJ1-2, the V gene TRBV10-3; D unresolved. This CDR3 is built from 14 residues. V lost 0 bases to trimming and J lost 7 bases, with 12 bases between them. Per the germline V gene, CDR1 is ENHRY and CDR2 is SYGVKD.

The genes are TRBV28 and TRBJ1-3; 8 bases are shared with TRBD1. The CDR3 runs 15 residues. Germline V gene sequence: CDR1 MDHEN, CDR2 SYDVKM. With 4 bases clipped from V and 1 base from J, the junction kept 3 bases outside the gene matches. The CDR3 DNA follows: TGTGCCAGCAGTTCCACAGGGGGATCTGGAAACACCATATATTTT. The encoded protein is CASSSTGGSGNTIYF.

This rearrangement joins TRBV9 to TRBJ1-3; tentatively, D is TRBD1 (5 bases). Germline CDR1 SGDLS, CDR2 YYNGEE. The V end lost 4 bases, the J end lost 2 bases, and 13 bases lay between the germline ends. This CDR3 spans 15 amino acids. Here the CDR3 DNA reads TGTGCCAGCAGCCCCACAGGCGTACCTGGAAACACCATATATTTT. Translated: CASSPTGVPGNTIYF.

This clone was picked up a small number of times. The V and J genes are TRBV30 and TRBJ2-7, with D maybe TRBD2 (5 bases). The length of the CDR3 is 13 residues. Germline V gene data show CDR1 as GTSNPN and CDR2 as SVGIG (reference sequence). Trimming left V 5 bases short and J 0 bases short, with 11 bases between. CDR3 DNA: TGTGCCTGGTTACCGGCGGGCTCCTACGAGCAGTACTTC. Its translation: CAWLPAGSYEQYF.

The genes are TRBV4-3 and TRBJ1-1; D unclear. V shed 1 base and J shed 5 bases, with 11 bases lying between them. Germline V lookup: CDR1 LGHNA, CDR2 YSLEER. This CDR3 spans 14 amino acids. DNA for the CDR3: TGCGCCAGCAGCCAAGGAGGATATGGGACTGAAGCTTTCTTT. It translates to CASSQGGYGTEAFF.

The chain has TRBV11-2 and TRBJ2-3; tentative D call: TRBD1 (6 bases). The CDR3 is 16 amino acids. CDR1 and CDR2 (germline): SGHAT, FQNNGV. With 5 bases removed from V and 3 bases from J, the gap between germline ends came to 18 bases. CDR3 nucleotide sequence: TGTGCCAGCAGCCCACCCGGCAGGGGTGTAACAGATACGCAGTATTTT. Its protein is CASSPPGRGVTDTQYF.

This chain uses TRBV6-5 with TRBJ1-1; perhaps TRBD1 as D (5 bases). This CDR3 spans 14 amino acids. Germline CDR1 MNHEY, CDR2 SVGAGI. Trimming cost V 4 bases and J 1 base, with 10 bases left between them. DNA of the CDR3: TGTGCCAGCAGTTCCCCAGGGCGGAACACTGAAGCTTTCTTT. Protein: CASSSPGRNTEAFF.

The rearrangement links TRBV7-2 to TRBJ1-2; no reliable D call. CDR1 and CDR2 (germline): SGHTA, FQGNSA. Trimming stripped 1 base from V and 6 bases from J, with 12 bases between. The CDR3 is made up of 14 amino acids. DNA for the CDR3: TGTGCCAGCAGCTTAGATAGGGAGGTTGATGGCTACACCTTC. Protein: CASSLDREVDGYTF.

The J gene is TRBJ1-2, the V gene TRBV5-1; D remains unclear. The CDR3 totals 14 residues. Between the trimmed V and J ends, which lost 1 base and 2 bases, there was a span of 9 bases. Germline CDR1 reads SGHRS; CDR2 reads YFSETQ. The CDR3 region has the DNA TGCGCCAGCAGCTTGTCCGGAGTCAACTATGGCTACACCTTC. Translated: CASSLSGVNYGYTF.

The rearrangement uses TRBV5-1 and TRBJ1-6; TRBD1 matches 7 bases. The germline CDR1 and CDR2 sequences are SGHRS and YFSETQ. This CDR3 spans 16 amino acids. V lost 0 bases to trimming and J lost 6 bases; unmatched junction nucleotides: 6. CDR3 amino acids: CASSLGGTGANSPLHF. The DNA of the CDR3 is TGCGCCAGCAGCTTGGGAGGTACAGGGGCTAATTCACCCCTCCACTTT.

The chain employs TRBV28 and TRBJ1-2, with 7 bases lining up with TRBD1. Germline CDR1 is MDHEN and CDR2 is SYDVKM. J was trimmed by 4 bases and V by 3 bases; bases with no gene match: 8. CDR3 length: 15 residues. Written as DNA, the CDR3 is TGTGCCAGCAGTTTGGGGACAGTGTCAACCTATGGCTACACCTTC. The encoded protein is CASSLGTVSTYGYTF.

This sequence joins TRBV15 and TRBJ1-5, with D uncertain. The germline V gene has CDR1 LNHNV and CDR2 YYDKDF (reference sequence). The CDR3 is made up of 13 amino acids. V lost 8 bases and J 3 bases, leaving 11 bases between the germline ends. DNA for the CDR3: TGTGCCACCGGACTCTGGGACAATCAGCCCCAGCATTTT. Encoded protein: CATGLWDNQPQHF.